The T cell receptor beta chain under discussion was sequenced for a study of T cells in Graves' hyperthyroidism and ophthalmopathy. Study-level results: For ophthalmopathy, model prediction preceded onset by a median around six months.

The V segment lost 3 bases and the J segment 2 bases; nucleotides outside the gene matches: 7. This CDR3 spans 15 amino acids. Germline V lookup: CDR1 SGHRS, CDR2 YFSETQ. It was RNA transcripts that yielded the amplified TCR beta CDR3 regions. The study used the HTBI primer set for a first-round RT-PCR of the TCR CDR3. TCRdb re-called the multiplex PCR reads with MiXCR, one entry per CDR3 protein. This table holds over 250,000 distinct CDR3 sequences, under 30% found once. Not enrolled were patients with uncontrolled infection, other autoimmune disease, pregnancy or lactation. Fresh peripheral blood, approximately 9.7 ml, was the source of the PBMCs. This clonotype was detected many times. Its antigen is undetermined.

The chain is built from TRBV5-1 and TRBJ2-5, with 7 nucleotides matching TRBD2. The TCR sequence derives from a man in his forties or fifties with Graves' hyperthyroidism that later progressed to Graves' ophthalmopathy. Sequences were obtained from blood. The CDR3: CASSSTSVGQETQYF. The DNA for the CDR3 is TGCGCCAGCAGCTCAACTAGCGTGGGGCAAGAGACCCAGTACTTC.